This entry is about one T cell receptor (beta chain). Assignment of participants to cohorts was predicated upon participant-reported clinical history. The sample originates from a study of blood T cell repertoires in COVID-19. For the study at large: Italy, Spain and the United States were the sources of the convalescent and acute COVID-19 samples. T cells, B-cell-depleted T cells, or PBMCs supplied cDNA or gDNA.

V lost 5 bases to trimming and J lost 6 bases, with 10 bases between them. This CDR3 is 11 amino acids long. Germline V CDR1 and CDR2: DFQATT, SNEGSKA (reference sequence). Per the study methods: For nucleated cells, counts were estimated from reference gene primer amplification. Generated by immunoSEQ multiplex PCR, the TCRdb table keeps only in-frame clones and is missing some. That table furnishes V, J and clone size, whereas the DNA furnished D and trimming. The repertoire has roughly 220,000 clones, approximately 80% of them found once; the top ten carry around 4.7%. What was sequenced was PBMCs or T cells enriched from blood (not recorded which). The clonotype comes from a man between 25 and 39 years old with acute COVID-19. This chain uses TRBV20-1 with TRBJ1-2; tentatively, D is TRBD1 (5 bases). The CDR3 sequence is CSAAGRHGYTF. DNA for the CDR3: TGCAGTGCTGCGGGACGCCATGGCTACACCTTC.